The clone carrying this TCR beta chain was seen ten or more times. Antigen unknown. The data derive from a study of molecular identifiers for immune sequencing clone quantification. Broader study findings: More than 97% of effector molecules, versus under 1% of naive-cell molecules, belonged to clones above 20 RNA copies. Spiked Jurkat TCR RNA equivalent to one cell reportedly surfaced among over 850,000 naive cells.

The CD8+CD4-CCR7+CD45RA+ phenotype defined the sorted naive CD8 T cells. Previously reported methods and listed TCR primers produced the bulk TCR libraries. TCRdb recomputed calls from the PCR reads with MiXCR, one row per CDR3 protein. This sample carries about 500,000 distinct CDR3 sequences, about a fifth of them seen once, and the ten largest clones take around 0.84%. Germline V CDR1 and CDR2: MNHEY, SMNVEV (reference sequence). V lost 10 bases, J lost 4 bases, and 22 bases lay in between. This CDR3 spans 15 amino acids. The chain employs TRBV27 and TRBJ1-2; D gene ambiguous. The receptor comes from a human donor in good health. Some libraries in this study had Jurkat cell RNA spiked in. The sample comprised naive CD8+ T cells from blood, with Jurkat cell RNA spiked in. Subset of the sample: FACS-sorted CD8+CD4-CCR7+CD45RA+ naive T cells. This chain's CDR3 is CATKSSGQALYGYTF. In nucleotides, the CDR3 is TGTGCCACCAAATCCTCCGGGCAGGCCCTCTATGGCTACACCTTC.